This TCR beta chain originates from a study of naive and memory T cell subsets. CDR3 size: 15 residues. J lost 6 bases, V lost 4 bases, and 3 bases had no gene match. Germline-derived CDR1 and CDR2 are LGHDT and YNNKEL (reference sequence). Two oligonucleotides, mixed equimolar, formed the beta constant-region primer covering TRBC1 and TRBC2. Nested alpha and beta constant-region primers with the SP2 primer drove four PCR rounds on ligated cDNA. TCRdb independently ran MiXCR on the UMI-ligation and nested PCR reads; one entry per CDR3 protein. The data show around 29,000 distinct CDR3 sequences, with roughly 18% seen just once and approximately 3.6% held by the top ten. By sample fraction, this clonotype is medium-sized. What it binds is unknown. Study outcomes and limitations: No ground truth validated the naive and memory repertoire findings. Diversity fell and Gini index rose from naive through CM, EM, EMRA. Over 90% of naive TCR sequences appeared only once, unlike memory subsets.

Effector memory cells were sorted as CD45RA-CD27-, EMRA cells as CD45RA+CD27-. The chain links TRBV3-1 to TRBJ2-1; 13 bases are a match to TRBD2. The TCR comes from a human donor in good health. The sample was effector memory CD4+ T cells from blood. This sample's subset: effector memory, CD45RA- CD27-. Here the CDR3 reads CASSPGLAGTNEQFF. DNA for the CDR3: TGTGCCAGCAGCCCGGGACTAGCGGGAACCAATGAGCAGTTCTTC.